A selection of T cell receptor beta chains follows, all from one sample in a study of blood T cell repertoires in COVID-19. Clones were sequenced by immunoSEQ multiplex PCR, and TCRdb holds only the in-frame ones, with some missing. The sample has over 300,000 clones, roughly 90% seen once. The sample comprised peripheral blood. The receptors originated from a man in his forties with acute or convalescent COVID-19. The CDR3 runs from the conserved cysteine through the conserved F or W. A D gene is named only where the DNA matches it firmly. Clone size is given for some rows only: seen once, a few or many times, or a class if the clone is expanded.

V gene	J gene	clone size	D gene	CDR3 protein	CDR3 DNA
TRBV19	TRBJ2-7	-	-	CASSIAGSSYEQYF	TGTGCCAGTAGTATAGCCGGGAGCTCCTACGAGCAGTACTTC
TRBV19	TRBJ2-5	-	TRBD2	CASSQLAGAEGTQYF	TGTGCCAGTAGTCAACTAGCGGGGGCCGAGGGGACCCAGTACTTC
TRBV5-6	TRBJ2-7	-	TRBD1	CASSWGTGASYEQYF	TGTGCCAGCAGCTGGGGGACAGGCGCATCCTACGAGCAGTACTTC
TRBV27	TRBJ2-2	-	-	CATTPGLANTGELFF	TGTGCCACGACGCCCGGACTGGCGAACACCGGGGAGCTGTTTTTT
TRBV28	TRBJ1-2	-	-	CASTQGGDYGYTF	TGTGCCAGCACACAGGGAGGGGACTATGGCTACACCTTC
TRBV4-1	TRBJ2-3	-	-	CASRVATSTDTQYF	TGCGCCAGCAGGGTAGCGACTAGCACAGATACGCAGTATTTT
TRBV28	TRBJ1-6	-	-	CASSSWSSYNSPLHF	TGTGCCAGCAGTTCGTGGAGCTCCTATAATTCACCCCTCCACTTT
TRBV6-5	TRBJ2-7	many	-	CASRNGRQGVYEQYF	TGTGCCAGCAGAAACGGGAGACAGGGAGTTTACGAGCAGTACTTC
TRBV19	TRBJ1-2	-	-	CATSRQGGRGYTF	TGTGCCACTTCGAGGCAGGGAGGACGGGGCTACACCTTC
TRBV6-5	TRBJ2-7	-	TRBD1	CASRGTGYEQYF	TGTGCCAGCAGGGGGACAGGGTACGAGCAGTACTTC
TRBV29-1	TRBJ1-2	-	-	CSVVNGPDRTF	TGCAGCGTTGTAAATGGGCCAGACCGTACCTTC
TRBV6-5	TRBJ2-2	-	-	CASSYSIVGGAGELFF	TGTGCCAGCAGTTACTCGATCGTAGGAGGGGCCGGGGAGCTGTTTTTT
TRBV15	TRBJ1-5	-	-	CATSRGFEDSNQPQHF	TGTGCCACCAGCAGAGGCTTCGAGGATAGCAATCAGCCCCAGCATTTT
TRBV18	TRBJ2-5	-	TRBD1	CASSPYSTGEETQYF	TGTGCCAGCTCACCCTATTCTACAGGGGAAGAGACCCAGTACTTC
TRBV5-1	TRBJ1-2	-	-	CASSPPQGSGYTF	TGCGCCAGCAGCCCCCCACAGGGTTCTGGCTACACCTTC
TRBV4-2	TRBJ2-7	few	TRBD2	CASSQEVGLAGTYEQYF	TGTGCCAGCAGCCAAGAGGTTGGACTAGCGGGTACCTACGAGCAGTACTTC
TRBV19	TRBJ2-1	many	-	CASSIGSSYNEQFF	TGTGCCAGTAGTATTGGGAGTTCCTACAATGAGCAGTTCTTC
TRBV5-4	TRBJ1-2	-	-	CASSLIRGNYGYTF	TGTGCCAGCAGCTTGATTAGGGGTAACTATGGCTACACCTTC
TRBV27	TRBJ1-4	-	-	CASSFHGGSRREKLFF	TGTGCCAGCAGTTTCCATGGGGGGAGCCGTCGGGAAAAACTGTTTTTT
TRBV13	TRBJ2-4	-	TRBD2	CASRPRASGSLRNIQYF	TGTGCCAGCAGGCCGAGGGCTAGCGGGAGCCTCCGGAACATTCAGTACTTC
TRBV5-6	TRBJ1-3	-	-	CASSQLTGRVGNTIYF	TGTGCCAGCAGCCAACTGACAGGAAGAGTTGGAAACACCATATATTTT
TRBV28	TRBJ2-5	-	TRBD1	CASSPFLGGAETQYF	TGTGCCAGCAGCCCCTTCCTAGGGGGCGCAGAGACCCAGTACTTC
TRBV6-5	TRBJ2-1	once	-	CASSSGVAEQFF	TGTGCCAGCAGTAGCGGAGTCGCTGAGCAGTTCTTC
TRBV5-1	TRBJ1-3	-	-	CASSLAPGGGLAGNTIYF	TGCGCCAGCAGCTTGGCTCCCGGGGGGGGCTTAGCTGGAAACACCATATATTTT
TRBV24-1	TRBJ2-1	-	TRBD2	CATSAAGLAGGQGQRNEQFF	TGTGCCACCAGTGCCGCGGGACTAGCGGGAGGGCAAGGACAGCGGAATGAGCAGTTCTTC
TRBV5-1	TRBJ1-1	-	-	CASSRRNTEAFF	TGCGCCAGCAGCAGGAGGAACACTGAAGCTTTCTTT
TRBV11-2	TRBJ2-5	-	TRBD1	CASSPGQARGETQYF	TGTGCCAGCAGCCCGGGACAGGCAAGGGGAGAGACCCAGTACTTC
TRBV30	TRBJ2-7	-	-	CAWSVGGAEQYF	TGTGCCTGGAGTGTAGGGGGGGCCGAGCAGTACTTC
TRBV4-2	TRBJ1-2	-	-	CASSQVQGFDNYGYTF	TGTGCCAGCAGCCAAGTACAGGGTTTCGATAACTATGGCTACACCTTC
TRBV9	TRBJ2-7	-	TRBD2	CASSTSGSPYEQYF	TGTGCCAGCAGCACTAGCGGGAGCCCCTACGAGCAGTACTTC